This entry features one T cell receptor (beta chain) sequence. Its antigen is not known. The record originates from a study of cytotoxic CD8 clonotypes in ibrutinib-treated CLL. About the study: Patients attained 25 or so partial and 2 complete responses; at median around 63 months, about 14 remained remitted while around twelve progressed. Findings of the study overall: The clonality went up when patients responded to ibrutinib and dropped back toward baseline at progression. The study found baseline clonality above age-matched healthy donors, tracking circulating CD8+ T-cell counts.

From germline, CDR1 is LGHNA and CDR2 YNFKEQ. Trimming cost V 1 base and J 4 bases; bases outside gene matches: 7. CDR3 length: 16 amino acids. The sequencing depth, 1 in 200,000 to 1 in 1 million T cells, was the target. Sequencing used immunoSEQ multiplex PCR; TCRdb keeps in-frame clones, though not all of them. The sample has 42,000 or so clones; about two thirds are singletons. The sequence derives from a human donor with chronic lymphocytic leukemia. V is TRBV4-2 and J is TRBJ1-5, with 7 nucleotides matching TRBD1. The starting material was PBMCs, obtained at disease progression, from a patient treated with ibrutinib. CDR3 DNA: TGTGCCAGCAGCCAAGGGTCCCAGGGGGGAAATCAGCCCCAGCATTTT. Translated, it gives CASSQGSQGGNQPQHF.